This entry features one T cell receptor (beta chain) sequence. Its target antigen remains unknown. This specimen comes from a study of monozygotic twins with inflammatory bowel disease (dated by TCRdb to about 2019). As for the study more broadly: A total of 28 monozygotic twin pairs were included in the full study, comprising nine German pairs (four IBD-concordant, five IBD-discordant) and 19 IBD-discordant Danish pairs. Disease-associated traits were sought mainly through comparisons between IBD patients and their genetically identical healthy co-twins within discordant pairs. Each individual had, on average, about 151 000 unique TCRalpha sequences and 181 000 unique TCRbeta sequences available for analysis.

The cysteine opens and the phenylalanine closes a CDR3 of 15 amino acids. No DNA sequence was recorded. The germline V gene yields SGHRS for CDR1 and YFSETQ for CDR2. The study at large found these results: Concordant and discordant twins showed no difference in repertoire similarity, possibly because of limited statistical power. A decrease in TCRbeta repertoire diversity, as measured by inverse Simpson index, was observed in IBD patients compared with their healthy co-twins. Background noise and inter-individual variability may have been introduced into the repertoires by the differing immunosuppressive treatments among patients. Compared with healthy twins, IBD patients shared fewer clonotypes with other individuals, and the difference was most pronounced in patients with signs of disease activity. The analysis was unable to tell apart different T cell subtypes. The results gave no support for a single strong signal or clonotype linked to IBD.

The method behind the library was 5' RACE. Each TCR library was prepared from 3,000 to 4,500 ng of total RNA. cDNA was synthesized with SMARTScribe reverse transcriptase in eight separate reactions per sample. During cDNA synthesis, unique molecular identifiers containing a 6-nucleotide sample barcode were introduced by template switching. TCRalpha and TCRbeta cDNA was amplified in two nested PCRs of about 17 and 10 cycles, and bead purification was carried out after each PCR. Before amplification, the cDNA was treated with uracil DNA-glycosylase and purified using the QIAquick PCR purification kit. The second PCR was the step at which Illumina TruSeq-compatible adapters and sample-specific barcodes were added. TapeStation and Qubit were used to check library quality and concentration, and 5 ng of each library was pooled. Sequencing of the pooled libraries was done on an Illumina HiSeq2500 single-index Rapid Run using custom sequencing primers and 2 x 100 bp reads. The paper's processing steps were these. PCR and sequencing errors were corrected by UMI-based consensus assembly using MiGEC version 1.2.6. V(D)J alignment, clonotype assembly and CDR3 extraction were performed with MiXCR version 2.1.1. Normalisation of gene usage, clonotype sharing and MAIT/NKT TCR abundance was achieved by analysing the top 1000, 10 000 and 20 000 clonotypes per sample. After downsampling to 27 000 UMIs, diversity was calculated as the inverse Simpson index using the vegan R package. Paired Mann-Whitney U tests were applied to discordant twin pairs, with Benjamini-Hochberg correction for multiple testing. TCRdb reprocessed the reads and provides one entry for every CDR3 protein sequence; no DNA is given. The V and J calls, along with clone size, are taken from TCRdb and not from the paper's own processing. This sample's table lists some 200,000 distinct CDR3 sequences. The top ten clones comprise 1.5% to 2% of the sample.

An approximately 2.3 ml peripheral blood sample was drawn into PAXgene tubes per donor and stored at -80°C. Without any T cell sorting, total RNA was extracted from whole blood using the PAXgene blood miRNA kit on an automated QIAcube. Peripheral blood from monozygotic twin pairs concordant or discordant for inflammatory bowel disease was subjected to deep TCRalpha and TCRbeta repertoire profiling with unique molecular barcoding. Smoking habits were recorded for all twin pairs, with individuals classified as current, former or never smokers. The TCR originated in a human donor with ulcerative colitis or Crohn's disease, or a healthy co-twin of an affected twin (not recorded which). The sequenced sample was blood. Recombination linked TRBV5-1 to TRBJ2-5; without DNA, the TCRdb call of TRBD2 cannot be checked. The CDR3 protein is CASRTSGGPEETQYF.